One and the same sample provided the 6 T cell receptor beta chains below, sequenced in a study of beta chain features in type 1 diabetes. Overall study results and limits: In every one of the four CD4+ subsets, TCRB CDR3s were moderately but significantly shorter in Type 1 diabetes patients.

Expressed TCRB transcripts were sequenced after all isolated RNA was converted to cDNA. The method was immunoSEQ multiplex PCR; TCRdb's version includes in-frame clones alone and lacks a portion of them. The sample has some 640,000 clones; around an eighth are singletons. No antigen has been identified for these receptors. The sequenced sample consisted of naive CD4+ T cells from blood. These receptors originate from a man in his late teens or twenties with type 1 diabetes.

Remarks on this clone: Different DNA sequences within this sample yield the same CDR3. The gene calls are TRBV28 and TRBJ2-6; possibly TRBD2 for D (5 bases). Germline V lookup: CDR1 MDHEN, CDR2 SYDVKM. CDR3 length equals 14 residues. The V and J ends lost 7 bases and 0 bases respectively, with 7 bases between them. The CDR3 sequence is CASNRGSGANVLTF. The DNA for the CDR3 is TGTGCCAGCAACCGGGGCTCTGGGGCCAACGTCCTGACTTTC.

This clone has just a few counts. V and J are TRBV10-3 and TRBJ1-1; D remains ambiguous. CDR1 ENHRY and CDR2 SYGVKD come from the germline V gene. V dropped 4 bases and J dropped 4 bases, with 16 bases sitting between them. The CDR3 consists of 15 residues. The CDR3 reads CAISGRVSSVTEAFF. For the CDR3, the DNA is TGTGCCATCAGTGGCCGGGTCAGTTCAGTCACTGAAGCTTTCTTT.

The chain carries TRBV28 and TRBJ1-2; D uncertain. CDR1 MDHEN and CDR2 SYDVKM come from the germline V gene. The CDR3 runs to 14 residues. The V end lost 7 bases, the J end lost 3 bases, and 15 bases lay between the germline ends. The CDR3 loop is CASTRRGLDYGYTF. CDR3 DNA sequence: TGTGCCAGCACCCGACGCGGGCTTGACTATGGCTACACCTTC.

In the case of this clone: In the same sample, other DNA sequences code for this CDR3. The V gene is TRBV30, the J gene TRBJ2-7; TRBD1 matches 8 bases. Germline values: CDR1 GTSNPN, CDR2 SVGIG (reference sequence). The ends lost 2 bases at V and 5 bases at J; junction bases unmatched: 2. The length of the CDR3 is 12 residues. In nucleotides, the CDR3 is TGTGCCTGGAGTCCAGGGGGCAACGAGCAGTACTTC. Its translation: CAWSPGGNEQYF.

This clone was seen more than once but under ten times. This chain uses TRBV5-1 with TRBJ2-1; D is perhaps TRBD2 (5 bases). CDR1 is SGHRS, CDR2 YFSETQ, per germline. V was clipped by 6 bases and J by 7 bases, with 29 bases between them. The CDR3 sequence is 18 residues long. CDR3 bases: TGCGCCAGCAACCTTGTCTTCCCCGTTGGGAGAGATGGTAATGAGCAGTTCTTC. Encoded protein: CASNLVFPVGRDGNEQFF. Filled out from reference TRBV5-1 and TRBJ2-1, the complete variable domain reads KAGVTQTPRYLIKTRGQQVTLSCSPISGHRSVSWYQQTPGQGLQFLFEYFSETQRNKGNFPGRFSGRQFSNSRSEMNVSTLELGDSALYLCASNLVFPVGRDGNEQFFGPGTRLTVL.

This clone has more than one count but fewer than ten. The chain carries TRBV5-1 and TRBJ2-3; 9 nucleotides match TRBD1. Per the germline V gene, CDR1 is SGHRS and CDR2 is YFSETQ. The CDR3 length is 17 residues. The J segment lost 3 bases and the V segment lost 0 bases, leaving 8 bases of the junction unmatched. The DNA for the CDR3 is TGCGCCAGCAGCTTGGGAGTCATAGGACAGGGGACAGATACGCAGTATTTT. Translation gives CASSLGVIGQGTDTQYF.